The rows below give T cell receptor beta chains drawn from one sample of a study of shared clonotypes between healthy human individuals. The assay was immunoSEQ multiplex PCR, and TCRdb's table has in-frame clones only and misses some. The profile shows about 2.4 million clones, 93% of them singletons. Sequenced sample: naive CD4+ T cells from PBMCs. All receptors derive from a young man in good health. Some clones in this sample may be carry-over from other donors' samples. Each CDR3 is given with its conserved first and last residue. Each record gives: CDR3 DNA, CDR3 protein, J gene, V gene, D gene, clone size. D genes are given only for firm matches. Not every row has a clone size; where given, it reads once, few, many or a size class.

DNA: TGTGCCAGCAGTGAACTTCGACAGACTAACTATGGCTACACCTTC
CDR3: CASSELRQTNYGYTF
J: TRBJ1-2
V: TRBV2
D: NA
size: NA

DNA: TGCGCCAGCAGCACCGGGACAGGGACGAACACTGAAGCTTTCTTT
CDR3: CASSTGTGTNTEAFF
J: TRBJ1-1
V: TRBV5-1
D: TRBD1
size: NA

DNA: TGTGCCAGCAGCTTCCCGGACTCCCTCTACGAGCAGTACTTC
CDR3: CASSFPDSLYEQYF
J: TRBJ2-7
V: TRBV7-9
D: NA
size: few

DNA: TGTGCCACCAGCACGGACAGGGAGGGGGTTGTCTCCTACAATGAGCAGTTCTTC
CDR3: CATSTDREGVVSYNEQFF
J: TRBJ2-1
V: TRBV15
D: NA
size: NA

DNA: TGCGCCAGCAGCTTTTTAGCGGGAGATCCCGAGCAGTACTTC
CDR3: CASSFLAGDPEQYF
J: TRBJ2-7
V: TRBV5-1
D: TRBD2
size: NA

DNA: TGTGCCAGCAGCTTGGGTTTTCCCCAAAGTAACTATGGCTACACCTTC
CDR3: CASSLGFPQSNYGYTF
J: TRBJ1-2
V: TRBV5-5
D: NA
size: NA

DNA: TGCGCCAGCAGCTTGATGGCTACCGGGGCCTACAATGAGCAGTTCTTC
CDR3: CASSLMATGAYNEQFF
J: TRBJ2-1
V: TRBV5-1
D: NA
size: NA

DNA: TGCAGCGTGGGGATTTCTTCTGGGGCCAACGTCCTGACTTTC
CDR3: CSVGISSGANVLTF
J: TRBJ2-6
V: TRBV29-1
D: NA
size: NA

DNA: TGTGCCAGCAGTTTAGTGGGTACGTCTGGAAACACCATATATTTT
CDR3: CASSLVGTSGNTIYF
J: TRBJ1-3
V: TRBV28
D: NA
size: NA

DNA: TGTGCCAGCAGCTTATCCGAGGACTGGCGGGAGGACAATGAGCAGTTCTTC
CDR3: CASSLSEDWREDNEQFF
J: TRBJ2-1
V: TRBV11-1
D: TRBD2
size: NA

DNA: TGTGCCAGCAGTACCGACAGGGGGGGGACCCAGTACTTC
CDR3: CASSTDRGGTQYF
J: TRBJ2-5
V: TRBV6-1
D: TRBD1
size: once

DNA: TGTGCCAGTAGTATCAGGGATGAGCAGTTCTTC
CDR3: CASSIRDEQFF
J: TRBJ2-1
V: TRBV19
D: NA
size: once

DNA: TGTGCCAGCAGTTTATTGGGAAACACTGAAGCTTTCTTT
CDR3: CASSLLGNTEAFF
J: TRBJ1-1
V: TRBV28
D: NA
size: NA

DNA: TGTGCCAGCAGCTTGCAGGGACAAGTGAACACTGAAGCTTTCTTT
CDR3: CASSLQGQVNTEAFF
J: TRBJ1-1
V: TRBV11-1
D: NA
size: NA

DNA: TGTGCCAGCAGTCAACGGACTTACGAGCAGTACTTC
CDR3: CASSQRTYEQYF
J: TRBJ2-7
V: TRBV25-1
D: NA
size: NA

DNA: TGCGCCAGCAGCATGGGACAGCAGTCTGGAAACACCATATATTTT
CDR3: CASSMGQQSGNTIYF
J: TRBJ1-3
V: TRBV5-1
D: TRBD1
size: NA

DNA: TGCAGCGTTCCGGGACAGGGTATTTACAATGAGCAGTTCTTC
CDR3: CSVPGQGIYNEQFF
J: TRBJ2-1
V: TRBV29-1
D: TRBD1
size: NA

DNA: TGTGCCAGCACCAGGGTAGAGCGCGAAAAACTGTTTTTT
CDR3: CASTRVEREKLFF
J: TRBJ1-4
V: TRBV2
D: NA
size: NA

DNA: TGTGCCAGCAGTAAAAACACCGGGGAGCTGTTTTTT
CDR3: CASSKNTGELFF
J: TRBJ2-2
V: TRBV28
D: NA
size: NA

DNA: TGTGCCAGCAGCTCGGGTGGGGACAAAATAGAAGCTTTCTTT
CDR3: CASSSGGDKIEAFF
J: TRBJ1-1
V: TRBV7-3
D: NA
size: NA

DNA: TGTGCCAGCAGCTCGGGACTAGCGGTGAACACCGGGGAGCTGTTTTTT
CDR3: CASSSGLAVNTGELFF
J: TRBJ2-2
V: TRBV11-2
D: TRBD2
size: NA

DNA: TGTGCCAGCAGCTCTACCCTAGCGGGAGGAAGCTACGAGCAGTACTTC
CDR3: CASSSTLAGGSYEQYF
J: TRBJ2-7
V: TRBV28
D: TRBD2
size: NA

DNA: TGTGCCACCAGCAGAGCGTTGAACACTGAAGCTTTCTTT
CDR3: CATSRALNTEAFF
J: TRBJ1-1
V: TRBV15
D: NA
size: NA

DNA: TGTGCCAGCAGCTTACAAGGGAGGGCCAGTAAAATGAACACTGAAGCTTTCTTT
CDR3: CASSLQGRASKMNTEAFF
J: TRBJ1-1
V: TRBV13
D: NA
size: once

DNA: TGTGCCAGCAGTTACGGCAGGTTCAGAGGCTACACCTTC
CDR3: CASSYGRFRGYTF
J: TRBJ1-2
V: TRBV6-5
D: NA
size: NA

DNA: TGTGCCAGCCTCAGGGGGCTTCACACCGGGGAGCTGTTTTTT
CDR3: CASLRGLHTGELFF
J: TRBJ2-2
V: TRBV6-6
D: TRBD1
size: NA

DNA: TGCAGCGTTGATAGAAGGGACGGTAACTATGGCTACACCTTC
CDR3: CSVDRRDGNYGYTF
J: TRBJ1-2
V: TRBV29-1
D: NA
size: NA

DNA: TGTGCCAGCTCACTACCGACAGAAAACACTGAAGCTTTCTTT
CDR3: CASSLPTENTEAFF
J: TRBJ1-1
V: TRBV18
D: NA
size: NA

DNA: TGTGCCAGCAGCCGTAGGGAGCCCTCCGCAACTAATGAAAAACTGTTTTTT
CDR3: CASSRREPSATNEKLFF
J: TRBJ1-4
V: TRBV7-6
D: NA
size: NA

DNA: TGTGCCAGCGGACCGGGACAGGGGTACGAGCAGTACTTC
CDR3: CASGPGQGYEQYF
J: TRBJ2-7
V: TRBV28
D: TRBD1
size: NA

DNA: TGTGCCAGCAGCTTAACAGCGGGAGGTCCGGAGACCCAGTACTTC
CDR3: CASSLTAGGPETQYF
J: TRBJ2-5
V: TRBV7-3
D: TRBD2
size: once

DNA: TGTGCCAGCAGTTCCGAGGGGGCTGGGGGCACTGAAGCTTTCTTT
CDR3: CASSSEGAGGTEAFF
J: TRBJ1-1
V: TRBV28
D: TRBD1
size: NA

DNA: TGTGCCAGCAGCTCTTGGACAGATCGGGTCACCGGGGAGCTGTTTTTT
CDR3: CASSSWTDRVTGELFF
J: TRBJ2-2
V: TRBV5-6
D: NA
size: NA

DNA: TGTGCCAGTAGGGGAGGACTGGGAACCTACAATGAGCAGTTCTTC
CDR3: CASRGGLGTYNEQFF
J: TRBJ2-1
V: TRBV19
D: NA
size: NA

DNA: TGTGCCAGTGGGGGGGCGCATGGCTACACCTTC
CDR3: CASGGAHGYTF
J: TRBJ1-2
V: TRBV19
D: NA
size: NA

DNA: TGTGCCAGCAGTTTTCAGTCCTACGAGCAGTACTTC
CDR3: CASSFQSYEQYF
J: TRBJ2-7
V: TRBV7-9
D: NA
size: once

DNA: TGTGCCAGCAGTACCCCGGGACAGGCGCTCGAGCAGTACTTC
CDR3: CASSTPGQALEQYF
J: TRBJ2-7
V: TRBV27
D: TRBD1
size: NA

DNA: TGTGCCAGCAGCTTATTGAAGGCCGGGTCCTACAATGAGCAGTTCTTC
CDR3: CASSLLKAGSYNEQFF
J: TRBJ2-1
V: TRBV7-9
D: NA
size: NA

DNA: TGTGCCAGCAGCTTGGGGGTGGACCGCTATGGCTACACCTTC
CDR3: CASSLGVDRYGYTF
J: TRBJ1-2
V: TRBV5-4
D: NA
size: NA

DNA: TGTGCCAGCAGTTACTCCGGCGGGAGGGTTTCAAATGAGCAGTTCTTC
CDR3: CASSYSGGRVSNEQFF
J: TRBJ2-1
V: TRBV6-6
D: TRBD2
size: NA

DNA: TGTGCCAGCTGGGGACAGGGGGCCTACGAGCAGTACTTC
CDR3: CASWGQGAYEQYF
J: TRBJ2-7
V: TRBV28
D: TRBD1
size: NA

DNA: TGTGCCAGCCGCAGGCGGGTTAATGAAAAACTGTTTTTT
CDR3: CASRRRVNEKLFF
J: TRBJ1-4
V: TRBV6-5
D: NA
size: NA

DNA: TGTGCCAGCAGCTCAGGGGGCCCCGAGCAGTACTTC
CDR3: CASSSGGPEQYF
J: TRBJ2-7
V: TRBV7-9
D: TRBD1
size: NA

DNA: TGCGCCAGCAGCCTGGGACAGGGACCAGATACGCAGTATTTT
CDR3: CASSLGQGPDTQYF
J: TRBJ2-3
V: TRBV5-1
D: TRBD1
size: NA

DNA: TGTGCCAGCAGGACCCATCAACAGGGCTACGAGCAGTACTTC
CDR3: CASRTHQQGYEQYF
J: TRBJ2-7
V: TRBV28
D: NA
size: NA

DNA: TGTGCCAGCAGCTTAGTACCGCTAGCGGGTGTCAACGAGCAGTACTTC
CDR3: CASSLVPLAGVNEQYF
J: TRBJ2-7
V: TRBV7-2
D: TRBD2
size: once

DNA: TGTGCCAGCAGTTACTTGACCCGAGGGGAGACCCAGTACTTC
CDR3: CASSYLTRGETQYF
J: TRBJ2-5
V: TRBV6-5
D: NA
size: NA

DNA: TGTGCCAGCAAGCAGCGGGAGGCCTCAGATACGCAGTATTTT
CDR3: CASKQREASDTQYF
J: TRBJ2-3
V: TRBV7-2
D: TRBD2
size: NA

DNA: TGCGCCAGCAGCTTGGATCGGGTGAACTATGGCTACACCTTC
CDR3: CASSLDRVNYGYTF
J: TRBJ1-2
V: TRBV5-1
D: NA
size: NA

DNA: TGCGCCAGCAGCCACGTGGGCGGGAAAGTAGATACGCAGTATTTT
CDR3: CASSHVGGKVDTQYF
J: TRBJ2-3
V: TRBV4-1
D: NA
size: NA

DNA: TGTGCCAGTAGTATAGGTAGCGGTAGTACTGAAGCTTTCTTT
CDR3: CASSIGSGSTEAFF
J: TRBJ1-1
V: TRBV19
D: NA
size: NA